Following are 21 T cell receptor beta chains from one sample sequenced in a study of immune cell composition in non-small cell lung cancer. The protocol was immunoSEQ multiplex PCR, while the TCRdb copy is restricted to in-frame clones and leaves out a portion. The sample contains 550 to 800 clones, 73% of which appear only once. The material sequenced was lung tumor tissue. The receptor set was obtained from a human donor with non-small cell lung cancer.

The rearrangement joins TRBV2 to TRBJ2-1, with 8 bases that match TRBD2. CDR3 length: 16 amino acids. From germline, CDR1 is SNHLY and CDR2 FYNNEI. V gave up 5 bases and J gave up 0 bases; unmatched junction bases: 6. Here the CDR3 DNA reads TGTGCCAGCAGTTCTACTAGCGGAAGCTCCTACAATGAGCAGTTCTTC. It encodes CASSSTSGSSYNEQFF.

This clone was detected once. This chain uses TRBV7-2 with TRBJ1-1; D may be TRBD1 (5 bases). Germline values: CDR1 SGHTA, CDR2 FQGNSA. The CDR3 is 18 residues long. V was cut by 2 bases and J by 0 bases, with 19 bases left in between. The CDR3 DNA reads TGTGCCAGCAGCTTAAGATTCGCATATACAGGTATGAACACTGAAGCTTTCTTT. This gives the protein CASSLRFAYTGMNTEAFF. Variable domain in full (rest from reference TRBV7-2 and TRBJ1-1): GAGVSQSPSNKVTEKGKDVELRCDPISGHTALYWYRQSLGQGLEFLIYFQGNSAPDKSGLPSDRFSAERTGGSVSTLTIQRTQQEDSAVYLCASSLRFAYTGMNTEAFFGQGTRLTVV.

V usage is TRBV2 and J usage is TRBJ2-7, with 8 bases fitting TRBD1. J lost 0 bases, V lost 10 bases, and 14 bases had no gene match. Per germline, CDR1 SNHLY and CDR2 FYNNEI. This CDR3 has 16 amino acids. DNA of the CDR3: TGTGCCAATCTAATTTCGGGACAGGAAAGCTCCTACGAGCAGTACTTC. Its translation: CANLISGQESSYEQYF.

The chain is built from TRBV6-4 and TRBJ2-5; D call uncertain. The CDR3 totals 13 residues. With 2 bases removed from V and 4 bases from J, the gap between germline ends came to 8 bases. Per the germline V gene, CDR1 is MRHNA and CDR2 is SNTAGT. The CDR3, as DNA: TGTGCCAGCAGTGACCGGGTGGGAGAGACCCAGTACTTC. This sequence encodes CASSDRVGETQYF.

The V gene is TRBV7-9, the J gene TRBJ1-4; 7 bases are a match to TRBD1. CDR1 is SEHNR, CDR2 FQNEAQ, per germline (reference sequence). The CDR3 consists of 15 residues. V lost 5 bases, J lost 8 bases, and 11 bases stayed unmatched. CDR3 protein: CASSAQGSMGEKLFF. Here the CDR3 DNA reads TGTGCCAGCAGCGCACAGGGGTCGATGGGGGAAAAACTGTTTTTT.

Written as DNA, the CDR3 is TGTGCCAGCTCACCAGGGGGGGGCCTGGAGACCCAGTACTTC. Its protein is CASSPGGGLETQYF. V usage is TRBV18 and J usage is TRBJ2-5; perhaps TRBD2 as D (7 bases). CDR3 length equals 14 residues. The germline CDR1 and CDR2 sequences are KGHSH and LQKENI. The V end lost 2 bases, the J end lost 5 bases, and 12 bases lay between the germline ends.

The chain links TRBV2 to TRBJ2-7, with 8 positions matching TRBD2. Per germline, CDR1 SNHLY and CDR2 FYNNEI. CDR3 size: 12 residues. V shed 7 bases, J shed 10 bases, and the junction held 9 bases outside the gene matches. CDR3 protein: CASKREQGLQYF. The CDR3 DNA follows: TGTGCCAGCAAGCGGGAGCAAGGGCTCCAGTACTTC. Filled out from reference TRBV2 and TRBJ2-7, the complete variable domain reads EPEVTQTPSHQVTQMGQEVILRCVPISNHLYFYWYRQILGQKVEFLVSFYNNEISEKSEIFDDQFSVERPDGSNFTLKIRSTKLEDSAMYFCASKREQGLQYFGPGTRLTVT.

This sequence joins TRBV27 and TRBJ2-7; a possible D gene is TRBD2 (6 bases). CDR3 length: 14 amino acids. The ends were cut back, 0 bases at V and 2 bases at J, with 8 bases in the middle. CDR1 is MNHEY, CDR2 SMNVEV, per germline (reference sequence). For the CDR3, the DNA is TGTGCCAGCAGTTTATCGACGGGGGCCTACGAGCAGTACTTC. It translates to CASSLSTGAYEQYF.

The V gene is TRBV30, the J gene TRBJ2-1, with a tentative D call TRBD2 (6 bases). V was cut by 0 bases and J by 7 bases, with 10 bases left in between. Germline CDR1 and CDR2: GTSNPN and SVGIG (reference sequence). The CDR3 length is 13 residues. The CDR3, as DNA: TGTGCCTGGAGTGTACGACTAGATAATGAGCAGTTCTTC. Encoded protein: CAWSVRLDNEQFF.

This chain connects TRBV11-3 to TRBJ2-7, with D hard to call. Germline V gene data show CDR1 as SGHNT and CDR2 as YENEEA. V was shortened by 3 bases and J by 3 bases, with 6 bases between the two germline ends. The CDR3 sequence is 12 residues long. The CDR3 spells CASSLGRYEQYF. The CDR3 DNA sequence: TGTGCCAGCAGCTTGGGCCGCTACGAGCAGTACTTC. Full variable domain (outside the CDR3, taken from reference TRBV11-3 and TRBJ2-7): EAGVVQSPRYKIIEKKQPVAFWCNPISGHNTLYWYLQNLGQGPELLIRYENEEAVDDSQLPKDRFSAERLKGVDSTLKIQPAELGDSAVYLCASSLGRYEQYFGPGTRLTVT.

This clone was recorded once. This chain uses TRBV2 with TRBJ2-5; TRBD1 aligns across 7 bases. There are 13 residues in the CDR3. CDR1 and CDR2 from the germline V gene are SNHLY and FYNNEI. Trimming took 6 bases from V and 3 from J; bases not matched to a gene: 4. The CDR3 region is CASSQDREETQYF. CDR3 nucleotides: TGTGCCAGCAGCCAAGACAGGGAAGAGACCCAGTACTTC. Filled out from reference TRBV2 and TRBJ2-5, the complete variable domain reads EPEVTQTPSHQVTQMGQEVILRCVPISNHLYFYWYRQILGQKVEFLVSFYNNEISEKSEIFDDQFSVERPDGSNFTLKIRSTKLEDSAMYFCASSQDREETQYFGPGTRLLVL.

The CDR3 region is CASSPRGPITDTQYF. CDR3 in DNA: TGTGCCAGCAGTCCCAGGGGGCCAATCACAGATACGCAGTATTTT. This chain connects TRBV27 to TRBJ2-3, with TRBD1 matching over 8 bases. V was clipped by 5 bases and J by 2 bases; unmatched bases: 6. The CDR3 has 15 residues. The germline gives CDR1 MNHEY, CDR2 SMNVEV (reference sequence).

The V and J genes are TRBV19 and TRBJ2-3; 7 bases align to TRBD2. The germline gives CDR1 LNHDA, CDR2 SQIVND (reference sequence). J gave up 1 base and V 3 bases, and 7 bases lay outside the gene matches. The length of the CDR3 is 16 residues. The CDR3 region is CASSIRGVGGTDTQYF. The CDR3 DNA reads TGTGCCAGTAGTATTCGGGGGGTGGGAGGCACAGATACGCAGTATTTT. The variable domain in full, completed from reference TRBV19 and TRBJ2-3, reads DGGITQSPKYLFRKEGQNVTLSCEQNLNHDAMYWYRQDPGQGLRLIYYSQIVNDFQKGDIAEGYSVSREKKESFPLTVTSAQKNPTAFYLCASSIRGVGGTDTQYFGPGTRLTVL.

The chain is built from TRBV7-8 and TRBJ1-5, with a tentative D call TRBD1 (5 bases). The germline V and J ends were trimmed by 1 base and 7 bases, with 17 bases remaining between them. CDR1 and CDR2 from the germline V gene are SGHVS and FQNEAQ. The CDR3 runs to 16 residues. CDR3 sequence: CASSLGMGPGGQPQHF. The CDR3 region has the DNA TGTGCCAGCAGCTTAGGAATGGGGCCGGGAGGGCAGCCCCAGCATTTT.

This rearrangement joins TRBV7-2 to TRBJ1-1; tentatively, D is TRBD1 (5 bases). CDR1 and CDR2 from the germline V gene are SGHTA and FQGNSA. V lost 2 bases and J 1 base, leaving 11 bases between the germline ends. This CDR3 has 15 amino acids. DNA of the CDR3: TGTGCCAGCAGCTTAACCAGACAGCCGAACACTGAAGCTTTCTTT. Translated, it gives CASSLTRQPNTEAFF.

This CDR3 is CASTGGVQETQYF. The DNA of the CDR3 is TGTGCCAGCACAGGCGGGGTCCAAGAGACCCAGTACTTC. The chain is built from TRBV6-1 and TRBJ2-5; a weak D match, TRBD2 (6 bases). CDR3 length: 13 residues. The germline gives CDR1 MNHNS, CDR2 SASEGT. The V end was cut by 7 bases, the J end by 1 base, with 10 bases between.

The chain couples TRBV7-9 to TRBJ1-6, with D tentatively TRBD1 (5 bases). Germline V gene data show CDR1 as SEHNR and CDR2 as FQNEAQ (reference sequence). This CDR3 comprises 13 residues. With 0 bases removed from V and 8 bases from J, the gap between germline ends came to 5 bases. The CDR3 DNA reads TGTGCCAGCAGCTTAGCAGGGGATTCACCCCTCCACTTT. Protein: CASSLAGDSPLHF.

This clone was seen a single time. V gene TRBV28 combines with J gene TRBJ1-5; a weak D match, TRBD1 (5 bases). The CDR3 loop spans 14 amino acids. In germline, CDR1 is MDHEN, CDR2 SYDVKM. V was pared by 7 bases and J by 4 bases, with 14 bases between. The chain's CDR3 is CASIKAGGNQPQHF. The CDR3 nucleotides read TGTGCCAGCATCAAAGCGGGGGGGAATCAGCCCCAGCATTTT.

The CDR3 DNA sequence: TGTGCCAGCGTGGGCCTGAGCTCCTACGAGCAGTACTTC. This encodes CASVGLSSYEQYF. The chain links TRBV2 to TRBJ2-7; D is ambiguous. There are 13 residues in the CDR3. Trimming shortened V by 8 bases and J by 0 bases, and 11 bases separated the two germline ends. In germline, CDR1 is SNHLY, CDR2 FYNNEI.

This rearrangement joins TRBV19 to TRBJ2-1, with a tentative D call TRBD1 (5 bases). The CDR3 has 15 amino acids. Trimming took off 6 bases at V and 3 bases at J, with 15 bases between the two ends. Germline-derived CDR1 and CDR2 are LNHDA and SQIVND (reference sequence). Here the CDR3 reads CASRGPSAFYNEQFF. The CDR3 DNA reads as TGTGCCAGTAGGGGGCCAAGCGCTTTCTACAATGAGCAGTTCTTC.

The rearrangement uses TRBV27 and TRBJ2-7; TRBD1 aligns across 9 bases. The CDR3 is 13 residues long. The V gene's germline CDR1 is MNHEY and CDR2 SMNVEV (reference sequence). Unmatched junction bases numbered 5, after V lost 5 bases and J lost 6 bases. The CDR3 DNA is TGTGCCAGCAGTCCCTGGACAGGGGCCGAGCAGTACTTC. It translates to CASSPWTGAEQYF.